Below, 12 T cell receptor beta chains from the same sample are listed, as sequenced in a study of cytomegalovirus exposure and HLA in healthy donors. It was with 60 Vbeta and 13 Jbeta primers that the PCR ran. The table came from immunoSEQ multiplex PCR; TCRdb's copy has only in-frame clones and leaves some out. Of 97,000 or so clones listed, roughly 60% are singletons. The source material was PBMCs. These receptors all come from a human donor in good health.

The chain combines TRBV5-1 with TRBJ2-5; the match to TRBD1 covers 10 bases. CDR1 and CDR2 from the germline V gene are SGHRS and YFSETQ. The CDR3 runs to 16 residues. The V gene end was trimmed by 4 bases and the J gene end by 2 bases; junction bases not matched to a gene: 8. CDR3 in DNA: TGCGCCAGCAGCAAAGGGACAGGGGCGGATCAAGAGACCCAGTACTTC. It is translated as CASSKGTGADQETQYF. Full variable domain (rest looked up from reference TRBV5-1 and TRBJ2-5): KAGVTQTPRYLIKTRGQQVTLSCSPISGHRSVSWYQQTPGQGLQFLFEYFSETQRNKGNFPGRFSGRQFSNSRSEMNVSTLELGDSALYLCASSKGTGADQETQYFGPGTRLLVL.

V is TRBV9 and J is TRBJ2-5; no definite D call. V shed 7 bases and J shed 5 bases, with 12 bases lying between them. Germline assignment: CDR1 SGDLS and CDR2 YYNGEE. This CDR3 is 12 amino acids long. CDR3 sequence (DNA): TGTGCCAGCGGAAAGGAGTCCGAGACCCAGTACTTC. It specifies CASGKESETQYF.

The chain is built from TRBV4-1 and TRBJ1-5, with D perhaps matching TRBD1 (5 bases). Trimming removed 1 base at V and 7 bases at J, with 14 bases between. The length of the CDR3 is 15 residues. Germline V gene sequence: CDR1 MGHRA, CDR2 YSYEKL. CDR3 loop: CASSQGGGPLQPQHF. DNA of the CDR3: TGCGCCAGCAGCCAAGGGGGGGGACCGTTACAGCCCCAGCATTTT.

This clone showed up just a few times. The chain joins TRBV7-9 to TRBJ1-1; D is ambiguous. The CDR3 is 13 residues long. Trimming pared 3 bases from V and 6 bases from J, leaving 11 bases between. CDR1 is SEHNR, CDR2 FQNEAQ, per germline (reference sequence). Here the CDR3 reads CASSFAGFAEAFF. In DNA form, the CDR3 reads TGTGCCAGCAGCTTTGCGGGATTCGCTGAAGCTTTCTTT.

This clone was counted a few times. The chain recombines TRBV30 with TRBJ1-3; D possibly corresponds to TRBD1 (6 bases). Germline-derived CDR1 and CDR2 are GTSNPN and SVGIG (reference sequence). V was cut by 1 base and J by 3 bases, with 10 bases left in between. The CDR3 covers 14 residues. Here the CDR3 DNA reads TGTGCCTGGAGTGGGGGGCTCGGTGGAAACACCATATATTTT. It yields the protein CAWSGGLGGNTIYF.

The chain has TRBV5-4 and TRBJ2-3; unclear D gene. There are 15 residues in the CDR3. The V and J ends lost 2 bases and 5 bases respectively, with 15 bases between them. Germline V gives CDR1 SGHNT, CDR2 YYREEE (reference sequence). The CDR3 DNA follows: TGTGCCAGCAGCTTTGAAGAGGAAGTCTTAGATACGCAGTATTTT. Translating it yields CASSFEEEVLDTQYF.

The chain employs TRBV4-1 and TRBJ2-7; 7 bases align to TRBD2. Germline CDR1 and CDR2: MGHRA and YSYEKL. V gave up 0 bases and J gave up 1 base; unmatched junction bases: 9. The CDR3 contains 17 residues. The DNA of the CDR3 is TGCGCCAGCAGCCAAGAGGTTGGAAGCGGGACGTCCTACGAGCAGTACTTC. This sequence encodes CASSQEVGSGTSYEQYF.

In this sample, this clone turned up a few times. The CDR3 DNA sequence: TGTGCCAGCTCACCAGGGGGCCCCAATAATCCCCAGCATTTT. Protein product: CASSPGGPNNPQHF. The rearrangement uses TRBV18 and TRBJ1-5, with D possibly matching TRBD1 (6 bases). Trimming pared 2 bases from V and 10 bases from J, leaving 15 bases between. Germline values: CDR1 KGHSH, CDR2 LQKENI. The CDR3 has 14 amino acids. Drawing the rest from reference TRBV18 and TRBJ1-5, the complete variable domain is NAGVMQNPRHLVRRRGQEARLRCSPMKGHSHVYWYRQLPEEGLKFMVYLQKENIIDESGMPKERFSAEFPKEGPSILRIQQVVRGDSAAYFCASSPGGPNNPQHFGDGTRLSIL.

The chain is built from TRBV29-1 and TRBJ2-7; 9 positions agree with TRBD1. This CDR3 has 13 residues. Per germline, CDR1 SQVTM and CDR2 ANQGSEA. With 7 bases clipped from V and 2 bases from J, the junction kept 6 bases outside the gene matches. The CDR3 coding sequence is TGCAGCGCTCAGACAGGGGGAACCTACGAGCAGTACTTC. Residues: CSAQTGGTYEQYF.

The J gene is TRBJ2-2, the V gene TRBV7-8, with 8 nucleotides matching TRBD1. The germline CDR1 and CDR2 sequences are SGHVS and FQNEAQ. The CDR3 extends over 15 amino acids. J lost 7 bases, V lost 6 bases, and 10 bases had no gene match. The CDR3 loop reads CASSPRTGSNGELFF. The CDR3 nucleotides are TGTGCCAGCAGTCCCCGGACAGGGTCGAACGGGGAGCTGTTTTTT.

This clone turned up a few times. The genes are TRBV5-1 and TRBJ1-2; 8 bases align to TRBD1. Germline assignment: CDR1 SGHRS and CDR2 YFSETQ. V lost 3 bases to trimming and J lost 7 bases; unmatched junction nucleotides: 5. The CDR3 is 13 residues long. The CDR3 DNA reads as TGCGCCAGCAGCTCTGGACAGGGTGCTGGCTACACCTTC. Amino acids: CASSSGQGAGYTF.

The chain joins TRBV4-2 to TRBJ2-7; perhaps TRBD1 as D (6 bases). Trimming left V 0 bases short and J 5 bases short, with 11 bases between. CDR1 LGHNA and CDR2 YNFKEQ come from the germline V gene. The CDR3 is made up of 14 amino acids. CDR3 amino acids: CASSQDRGSDEQYF. The CDR3, as DNA: TGTGCCAGCAGCCAAGATAGGGGGTCGGACGAGCAGTACTTC.